This T cell receptor beta chain was recorded in a study of blood T cell repertoires in COVID-19. Overall study: Researchers got acute and convalescent COVID-19 samples from the United States, Italy and Spain. PBMCs, B-cell-depleted T cells, or T cells provided the cDNA or gDNA that made up the material.

TCRdb keeps only in-frame clones here, not all; method: immunoSEQ multiplex PCR. The repertoire holds over 60,000 clones, with around 80% as singletons. From germline, CDR1 is SQVTM and CDR2 ANQGSEA. The CDR3 loop spans 12 amino acids. V lost 6 bases and J lost 0, with 8 bases in between. What was sequenced was peripheral blood. The chain joins TRBV29-1 to TRBJ1-1, with D possibly being TRBD1 (5 bases). The receptor was derived from a human donor in a cohort sampled during active COVID-19. The CDR3 reads CSVGGVNTEAFF. The DNA of the CDR3 is TGCAGCGTCGGAGGGGTGAACACTGAAGCTTTCTTT.